The source of this T cell receptor (beta chain) is a study of PD-L1 blockade in urothelial cancer. Only one count was recorded for this clone. Clones were read by immunoSEQ multiplex PCR, and TCRdb kept only the in-frame ones, dropping some. The data show tens of thousands of clones, 70% to 90% seen once. Germline trimming cut 7 bases from V and 3 bases from J; bases unmatched to any gene: 5. Germline lookup yields CDR1 SGHNT and CDR2 YENEEA. The CDR3 has 14 residues. The J gene is TRBJ2-5, the V gene TRBV11-3; the match to TRBD2 covers 10 bases. Sequencing was performed on PBMCs, taken around atezolizumab (anti-PD-L1) treatment. This clonotype was sampled from a man aged 60 to 75 with urothelial cancer. The CDR3 sequence: CASTRTSGKETQYF. The CDR3 coding sequence is TGTGCCAGCACGAGGACTAGCGGTAAAGAGACCCAGTACTTC.